Here is one T cell receptor (beta chain) with its context. CDR3 length: 14 amino acids. Germline V gene lookup returns CDR1 MNHEY and CDR2 SVGAGI. Trimming took 2 bases from V and 4 from J, leaving 11 bases between them. Self-reported history from a screening survey and questionnaire set each donor's cohort. The data originate from a study of blood T cell repertoires in COVID-19. The table came from immunoSEQ multiplex PCR; TCRdb's copy has only in-frame clones and leaves some out. There are about 350,000 clones in the sample; 88% occur only once, and approximately 1% lies in the top ten. This clonotype was obtained from a woman aged 25 to 39 who had been exposed to COVID-19. The sequencing input was PBMCs or T cells enriched from blood (not recorded which). The chain is built from TRBV6-5 and TRBJ1-1; possible D gene TRBD1, 5 bases. The CDR3 DNA is TGTGCCAGCAGTTACCCCGGTAGGGGCACTGAAGCTTTCTTT. Translating it yields CASSYPGRGTEAFF.